This T cell receptor beta chain appears in the sequencing data of a study of T cells in Graves' hyperthyroidism and ophthalmopathy. Study conclusions and caveats: The model's output predicted ophthalmopathy at a median of approximately 6.5 months prior to onset.

Amplification of TCR beta CDR3 regions was performed using RNA transcripts as template. A set of HTBI primers served as the primers for a first-round RT-PCR of the TCR CDR3. In TCRdb, the multiplex PCR reads were re-called with MiXCR into one record per CDR3 protein. Altogether around 300,000 distinct CDR3 sequences are present, roughly an eighth being singletons, with the ten largest covering roughly 8.2%. No ophthalmopathy progression within 18 months constituted stable Graves' hyperthyroidism. The PBMCs were taken from 10 ml of fresh peripheral blood. V shed 4 bases and J 7 bases; nucleotides not matched to a gene: 9. Germline values: CDR1 MDHEN, CDR2 SYDVKM. CDR3 size: 15 residues. On this clonotype: Antigen specificity is unknown.

Sequencing input: blood. J is TRBJ1-5 and V is TRBV28, with 8 bases lining up with TRBD1. This TCR came from a middle-aged woman with Graves' hyperthyroidism. The CDR3 here is CASSWAGGASQPQHF. CDR3 DNA sequence: TGTGCCAGCAGTTGGGCAGGGGGCGCAAGCCAGCCCCAGCATTTT.